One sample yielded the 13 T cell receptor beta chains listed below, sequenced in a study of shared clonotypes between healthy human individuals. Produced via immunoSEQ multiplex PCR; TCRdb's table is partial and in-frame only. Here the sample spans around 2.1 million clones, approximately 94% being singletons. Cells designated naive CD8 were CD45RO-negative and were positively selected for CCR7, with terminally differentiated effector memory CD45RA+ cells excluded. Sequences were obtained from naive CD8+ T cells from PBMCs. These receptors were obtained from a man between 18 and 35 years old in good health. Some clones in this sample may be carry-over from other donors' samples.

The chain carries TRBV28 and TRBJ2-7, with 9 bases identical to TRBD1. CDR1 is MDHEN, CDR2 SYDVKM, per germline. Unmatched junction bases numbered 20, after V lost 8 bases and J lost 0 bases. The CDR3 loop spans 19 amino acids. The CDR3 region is CASQGLNRDRVTFSYEQYF. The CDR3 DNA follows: TGTGCCAGCCAAGGACTTAATCGGGACAGGGTCACCTTCTCCTACGAGCAGTACTTC.

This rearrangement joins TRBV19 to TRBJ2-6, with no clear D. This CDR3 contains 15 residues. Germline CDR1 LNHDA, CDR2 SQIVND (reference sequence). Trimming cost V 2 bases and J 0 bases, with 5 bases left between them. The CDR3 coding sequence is TGTGCCAGTAGTATAATCCTCTCTGGGGCCAACGTCCTGACTTTC. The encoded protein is CASSIILSGANVLTF.

CDR3 DNA sequence: TGTGCCAGCAGACTCTCGGGGTTCTCCTACAATGAGCAGTTCTTC. It yields the protein CASRLSGFSYNEQFF. The chain recombines TRBV28 with TRBJ2-1; D is perhaps TRBD2 (5 bases). V was shortened by 6 bases and J by 0 bases, with 12 bases between the two germline ends. The CDR3 extends over 15 amino acids. Germline lookup yields CDR1 MDHEN and CDR2 SYDVKM. Filled out from reference TRBV28 and TRBJ2-1, the complete variable domain reads DVKVTQSSRYLVKRTGEKVFLECVQDMDHENMFWYRQDPGLGLRLIYFSYDVKMKEKGDIPEGYSVSREKKERFSLILESASTNQTSMYLCASRLSGFSYNEQFFGPGTRLTVL.

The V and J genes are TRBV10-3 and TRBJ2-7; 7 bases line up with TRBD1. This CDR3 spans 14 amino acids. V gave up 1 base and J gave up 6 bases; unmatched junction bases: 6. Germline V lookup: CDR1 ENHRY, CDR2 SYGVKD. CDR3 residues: CAISEWTGTAEQYF. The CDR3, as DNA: TGTGCCATCAGTGAGTGGACGGGGACAGCCGAGCAGTACTTC.

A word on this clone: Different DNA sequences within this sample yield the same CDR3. In DNA form, the CDR3 reads TGCGCCAGCAGCCAACGGGGGACAGGGTTCTACGAGCAGTACTTC. Its protein is CASSQRGTGFYEQYF. This rearrangement joins TRBV4-1 to TRBJ2-7; TRBD1 matches 9 bases. Germline V CDR1 and CDR2: MGHRA, YSYEKL. CDR3 length: 15 amino acids. Unmatched junction bases numbered 5, after V lost 2 bases and J lost 3 bases.

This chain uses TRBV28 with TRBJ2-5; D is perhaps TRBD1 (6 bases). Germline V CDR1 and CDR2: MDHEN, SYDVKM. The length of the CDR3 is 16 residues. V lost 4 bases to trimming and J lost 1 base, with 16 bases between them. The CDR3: CASSSNQGIVQETQYF. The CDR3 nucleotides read TGTGCCAGCAGTTCGAACCAGGGGATAGTCCAAGAGACCCAGTACTTC.

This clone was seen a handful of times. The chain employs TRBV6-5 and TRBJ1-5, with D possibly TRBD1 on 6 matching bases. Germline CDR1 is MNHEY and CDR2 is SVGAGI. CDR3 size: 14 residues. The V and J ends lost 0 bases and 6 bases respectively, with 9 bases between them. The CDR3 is CASSYSRGFQPQHF. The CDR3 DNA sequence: TGTGCCAGCAGTTACTCCAGGGGTTTTCAGCCCCAGCATTTT.

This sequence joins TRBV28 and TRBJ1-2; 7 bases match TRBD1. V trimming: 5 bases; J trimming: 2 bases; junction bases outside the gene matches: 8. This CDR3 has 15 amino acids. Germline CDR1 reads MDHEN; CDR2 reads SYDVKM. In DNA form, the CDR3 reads TGTGCCAGCAGTATAGGCGGGACAGCCAACTATGGCTACACCTTC. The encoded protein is CASSIGGTANYGYTF.

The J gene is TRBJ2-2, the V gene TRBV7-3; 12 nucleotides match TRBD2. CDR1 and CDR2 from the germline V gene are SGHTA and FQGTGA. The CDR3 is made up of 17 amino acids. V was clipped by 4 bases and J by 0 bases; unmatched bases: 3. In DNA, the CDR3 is TGTGCCAGCAGCTCGCGACTAGCGGGAGCGAACACCGGGGAGCTGTTTTTT. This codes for CASSSRLAGANTGELFF. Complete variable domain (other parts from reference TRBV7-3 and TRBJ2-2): GAGVSQTPSNKVTEKGKYVELRCDPISGHTALYWYRQSLGQGPEFLIYFQGTGAADDSGLPNDRFFAVRPEGSVSTLKIQRTERGDSAVYLCASSSRLAGANTGELFFGEGSRLTVL.

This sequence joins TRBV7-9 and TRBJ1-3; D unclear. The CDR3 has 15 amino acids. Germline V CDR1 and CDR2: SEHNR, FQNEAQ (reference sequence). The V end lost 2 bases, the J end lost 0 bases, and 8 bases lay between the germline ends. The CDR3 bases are TGTGCCAGCAGCTTAAACTACTTCTCTGGAAACACCATATATTTT. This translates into CASSLNYFSGNTIYF.

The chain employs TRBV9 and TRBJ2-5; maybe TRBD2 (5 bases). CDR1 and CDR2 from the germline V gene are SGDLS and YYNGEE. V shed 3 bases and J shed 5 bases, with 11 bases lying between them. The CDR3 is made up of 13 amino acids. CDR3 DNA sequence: TGTGCCAGCAGCGACCCGACGGGGGAGACCCAGTACTTC. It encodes CASSDPTGETQYF.

The CDR3 DNA reads TGTGCAGCCATTCGGGGCGGCGGGTCCGAAGCTTTCTTT. Its protein product is CAAIRGGGSEAFF. The chain combines TRBV27 with TRBJ1-1, with D possibly matching TRBD1 (5 bases). Germline V CDR1 and CDR2: MNHEY, SMNVEV (reference sequence). This CDR3 is 13 amino acids long.

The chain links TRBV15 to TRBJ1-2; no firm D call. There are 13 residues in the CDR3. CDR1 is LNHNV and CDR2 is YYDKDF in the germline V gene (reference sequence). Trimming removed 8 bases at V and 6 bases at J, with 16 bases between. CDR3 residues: CATGTKGFHGYTF. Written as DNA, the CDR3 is TGTGCCACCGGAACGAAGGGCTTTCATGGCTACACCTTC.